The 29 T cell receptor beta chains in this list originate from one sample, sequenced in a study of blood T cells in healthy people across ages. Primers used in a second PCR of roughly 6 to 11 cycles were a sample-barcoded 5' primer and a J-beta primer mix. TCRdb ran MiXCR on the 5' RACE reads and lists one entry per CDR3 protein. The repertoire consists of nearly 800,000 distinct CDR3 sequences, with around three fifths occurring once and the leading ten covering around 24%. Sequencing was performed on blood. These receptors all come from a man aged 35-49 years in good health.

This chain links TRBV12-3 or TRBV12-4 with TRBJ2-3; 10 nucleotides agree with TRBD1. The CDR3 is made up of 16 amino acids. V lost 5 bases and J lost 4; bases outside the gene matches: 9. The CDR3 region has the DNA TGTGCCAGCAGTCTGGTGGGACAGGGGCGGCCAGATACGCAGTATTTT. Translated, it gives CASSLVGQGRPDTQYF.

The rearrangement joins TRBV10-3 to TRBJ2-1, with D possibly being TRBD2 (6 bases). Deletions cut 7 bases from V and 13 bases from J, with 20 bases between. The length of the CDR3 is 13 residues. Per the germline V gene, CDR1 is ENHRY and CDR2 is SYGVKD. The CDR3 DNA reads TGTGCCATCACAGAGCGGGTCGGAGAGACCCAGTTCTTC. It specifies CAITERVGETQFF.

This chain uses TRBV5-1 with TRBJ1-1, with 7 bases matching TRBD1. The V segment lost 4 bases and the J segment 1 base; nucleotides outside the gene matches: 13. This CDR3 is built from 17 residues. Germline V gene sequence: CDR1 SGHRS, CDR2 YFSETQ. CDR3: CASSRLTGAAWNTEAFF. The CDR3 coding sequence is TGCGCCAGCAGCCGATTAACAGGGGCCGCCTGGAACACTGAAGCTTTCTTT.

The chain uses TRBV12-3 or TRBV12-4 and TRBJ2-1; D is unclear. The length of the CDR3 is 15 residues. V lost 7 bases and J lost 1, with 14 bases in between. The CDR3 region has the DNA TGTGCCAGCAATAATCTCGGGCCTTCCTACAATGAGCAGTTCTTC. Translated, it gives CASNNLGPSYNEQFF.

CDR3 coding DNA: TGTGCCAGCAGTTACGATGGACAGGTGTCTGGCTACACCTTC. Its translation is CASSYDGQVSGYTF. The chain couples TRBV6-5 to TRBJ1-2, with 7 bases aligning to TRBD1. Trimming cost V 2 bases and J 7 bases; bases outside gene matches: 7. This CDR3 spans 14 amino acids. Per the germline V gene, CDR1 is MNHEY and CDR2 is SVGAGI.

The chain uses TRBV24-1 and TRBJ2-5, with a weak D call TRBD1 (6 bases). Trimming pared 5 bases from V and 5 bases from J, leaving 11 bases between. The CDR3 is made up of 13 amino acids. Germline lookup yields CDR1 KGHDR and CDR2 SFDVKD. The CDR3 reads CATSGNREETQYF. The CDR3 region has the DNA TGTGCCACCAGTGGAAACAGGGAGGAGACCCAGTACTTC.

The CDR3 reads CSADGGQIEYNEQFF. CDR3 in DNA: TGCAGTGCTGATGGCGGACAGATAGAATACAATGAGCAGTTCTTC. V is TRBV20-1 and J is TRBJ2-1; tentative D call: TRBD1 (6 bases). Germline V gene lookup returns CDR1 DFQATT and CDR2 SNEGSKA (reference sequence). The CDR3 contains 15 residues. Trimming removed 5 bases from V and 4 bases from J, with 18 bases in between.

A few counts support this clonotype. The V and J genes are TRBV12-3 or TRBV12-4 and TRBJ2-7, with 7 positions matching TRBD1. The CDR3 loop spans 14 amino acids. After removal of 7 bases from V and 0 bases from J, the junction contained 6 bases not matched to a gene. The CDR3 DNA sequence: TGTGCCAGCAACCGACAGGGTATCTCCTACGAGCAGTACTTC. Translated: CASNRQGISYEQYF.

The chain has TRBV20-1 and TRBJ2-3, with a weak D call TRBD2 (6 bases). This CDR3 comprises 16 residues. V was trimmed by 3 bases and J by 5 bases, leaving 21 bases between them. The V gene's germline CDR1 is DFQATT and CDR2 SNEGSKA (reference sequence). CDR3 sequence: CSARGGGNPHIDTQYF. In DNA, the CDR3 is TGCAGTGCTAGGGGTGGCGGGAACCCGCACATAGATACGCAGTATTTT.

This chain uses TRBV4-1 with TRBJ2-2, with TRBD2 matching over 8 bases. The CDR3 consists of 15 residues. V was clipped by 2 bases and J by 9 bases; unmatched bases: 8. The germline CDR1 and CDR2 sequences are MGHRA and YSYEKL. CDR3 DNA: TGCGCCAGCAGCCAATCCGGGACTAGGGGAAGGGAGCTGTTTTTT. It codes for CASSQSGTRGRELFF.

The chain links TRBV5-1 to TRBJ2-7, with a tentative D call TRBD1 (7 bases). V was pared by 4 bases and J by 0 bases, with 17 bases between. Looked up from germline, CDR1 is SGHRS and CDR2 is YFSETQ. This CDR3 region has 16 residues. CDR3 coding DNA: TGCGCCAGCAGCCAGGCGCGGGACAGTGACTCCTACGAGCAGTACTTC. Amino acid sequence: CASSQARDSDSYEQYF.

The genes are TRBV12-3 or TRBV12-4 and TRBJ2-1, with TRBD1 as a possible D gene (8 bases). The CDR3 length is 16 residues. V dropped 3 bases and J dropped 7 bases, with 19 bases sitting between them. Written as DNA, the CDR3 is TGTGCCAGCAGTTTGGGGGGGACAGGCCCCGGGAATGAGCAGTTCTTC. This codes for CASSLGGTGPGNEQFF.

The chain employs TRBV20-1 and TRBJ2-3, with D hard to call. Looked up from germline, CDR1 is DFQATT and CDR2 is SNEGSKA (reference sequence). The CDR3 totals 14 residues. The V gene lost 5 bases and the J gene lost 4 bases, with 16 bases spanning the gap. The CDR3, as DNA: TGCAGTGCTTGGTCGCGGATGGCAGCAGATACGCAGTATTTT. Translated, it gives CSAWSRMAADTQYF.

This chain joins TRBV29-1 and TRBJ1-5; 7 nucleotides line up with TRBD1. The CDR3 length is 15 residues. From germline, CDR1 is SQVTM and CDR2 ANQGSEA. V lost 5 bases, J lost 2 bases, and 9 bases stayed unmatched. The CDR3 protein is CSVRDSFWGNQPQHF. CDR3 DNA sequence: TGCAGCGTTAGGGACAGCTTTTGGGGCAATCAGCCCCAGCATTTT.

This clonotype was found many times. V and J are TRBV29-1 and TRBJ1-6; perhaps TRBD1 as D (5 bases). The ends were cut back, 6 bases at V and 0 bases at J, with 12 bases in the middle. The CDR3 extends over 15 amino acids. Germline loops: CDR1 SQVTM, CDR2 ANQGSEA. The CDR3 sequence is CSVREGSSYNSPLHF. In DNA, the CDR3 is TGCAGCGTCAGGGAGGGGAGCTCCTATAATTCACCCCTCCACTTT.

The chain combines TRBV7-2 with TRBJ2-5; D is undetermined. The last part of the DNA fits TRBJ2-7 better; the J call may be wrong. The germline V gene encodes CDR1 SGHTA and CDR2 FQGNSA. This CDR3 spans 11 amino acids. The CDR3 region is CASSTLDEQYF. The CDR3 DNA sequence: TGTGCCAGCAGCACCCTGGACGAGCAGTACTTC.

This chain connects TRBV29-1 to TRBJ1-2; 8 bases map to TRBD1. The CDR3 covers 15 residues. V lost 1 base, J lost 4 bases, and 8 bases stayed unmatched. Germline CDR1 and CDR2: SQVTM and ANQGSEA. This CDR3 is CSVEGGPDRAYGYTF. The DNA for the CDR3 is TGCAGCGTTGAAGGAGGCCCGGACAGGGCCTATGGCTACACCTTC.

This chain links TRBV7-3 with TRBJ2-1, with D maybe TRBD2 (5 bases). The V gene's germline CDR1 is SGHTA and CDR2 FQGTGA. CDR3 length equals 16 residues. Trimming removed 0 bases at V and 8 bases at J, with 17 bases between. Here the CDR3 reads CASSLTSLAGTDEQFF. For the CDR3, the DNA is TGTGCCAGCAGCTTAACGAGTCTTGCGGGTACCGATGAGCAGTTCTTC.

This clonotype was detected a few times. Given a much more abundant clone one base away, this may be a read error. The J gene is TRBJ2-7, the V gene TRBV7-2; D call uncertain. The CDR3 has 12 residues. V was trimmed by 5 bases and J by 7 bases, leaving 12 bases between them. Germline V gives CDR1 SGHTA, CDR2 FQGNSA. CDR3 DNA: TGTGCCAGCAGCCCCCCGGTGGATGAGCAGTACTTC. Translation: CASSPPVDEQYF.

The DNA of the CDR3 is TGTACCAGCAGCCGACTGTTGACAGGCGGGGGTGGCTACACCTTC. It translates to CTSSRLLTGGGGYTF. The chain has TRBV7-2 and TRBJ1-2, with D perhaps matching TRBD1 (6 bases). CDR3 length: 15 amino acids. The germline V gene encodes CDR1 SGHTA and CDR2 FQGNSA. V lost 5 bases, J lost 7 bases, and 20 bases lay in between.

The genes are TRBV10-3 and TRBJ2-1; 7 bases align to TRBD2. The CDR3 has 12 amino acids. Germline V gene lookup returns CDR1 ENHRY and CDR2 SYGVKD. J was trimmed by 1 base and V by 9 bases; bases with no gene match: 0. CDR3: CAISGSYNEQFF. The CDR3 region has the DNA TGTGCCATTAGCGGGTCCTACAATGAGCAGTTCTTC.

The V gene is TRBV7-8, the J gene TRBJ2-5, with TRBD1 identical over 9 bases. V shed 3 bases, J shed 5 bases, and the junction held 4 bases outside the gene matches. The CDR3 runs to 14 residues. Germline V CDR1 and CDR2: SGHVS, FQNEAQ. The CDR3, as DNA: TGTGCCAGCAGCTTGAACAGGGGGCGGGAGACCCAGTACTTC. It codes for CASSLNRGRETQYF.

The rearrangement uses TRBV27 and TRBJ2-5, with TRBD1 matching 9 bases. The V and J ends lost 6 bases and 5 bases, in that order; junction bases with no gene match: 13. This CDR3 region has 16 residues. From germline, CDR1 is MNHEY and CDR2 SMNVEV (reference sequence). CDR3 DNA: TGTGCCAGCAGAAGCCTACAGGGGGCCGGGGGGGAGACCCAGTACTTC. Its translation: CASRSLQGAGGETQYF.

Regarding this clonotype: A read error may explain this, as a much larger clone is one base away. The chain recombines TRBV29-1 with TRBJ2-7; no definite D call. Germline V gene sequence: CDR1 SQVTM, CDR2 ANQGSEA. The CDR3 is 12 amino acids. This CDR3 is CGVEEPRYEQYF. As DNA, the CDR3 is TGCGGCGTTGAAGAACCGCGCTACGAGCAGTACTTC.

The CDR3 coding sequence is TGTGCCAGCAGATCATCCGGGGCCGGACCCGGGGAGCTGTTTTTT. It is translated as CASRSSGAGPGELFF. The chain links TRBV12-3 or TRBV12-4 to TRBJ2-2; D is tentatively TRBD1 or TRBD2 (5 bases each). V shed 6 bases and J shed 6 bases, with 17 bases lying between them. CDR3 length equals 15 residues.

The chain couples TRBV7-2 to TRBJ2-5; TRBD1 matches 9 bases. V was pared by 5 bases and J by 6 bases, with 16 bases of the junction left unmatched. The V gene's germline CDR1 is SGHTA and CDR2 FQGNSA. CDR3 length: 17 amino acids. The CDR3: CASSQRPGQGGGKTQYF. DNA for the CDR3: TGTGCCAGCAGCCAAAGACCGGGACAGGGAGGGGGGAAGACCCAGTACTTC.

The chain combines TRBV6-1 with TRBJ1-2; weak D call: TRBD1 (5 bases). The CDR3 length is 12 residues. Germline CDR1 MNHNS, CDR2 SASEGT. V shed 9 bases and J shed 4 bases, with 12 bases lying between them. CDR3 amino acids: CARGGATYGYTF. CDR3 DNA sequence: TGTGCCAGGGGCGGGGCAACCTATGGCTACACCTTC.

The rearrangement joins TRBV28 to TRBJ2-7; 9 bases agree with TRBD2. CDR1 MDHEN and CDR2 SYDVKM come from the germline V gene. CDR3 length: 14 amino acids. V shed 6 bases and J 3 bases; nucleotides not matched to a gene: 6. This CDR3 is CASRPPTSGYEQYF. CDR3 DNA: TGTGCCAGCAGACCTCCGACTAGCGGCTACGAGCAGTACTTC.

The V gene is TRBV29-1, the J gene TRBJ1-1; TRBD1 aligns across 7 bases. The CDR3 length is 16 residues. Germline CDR1 is SQVTM and CDR2 is ANQGSEA. The trim removed 0 bases at V and 0 bases at J, leaving 7 bases unmatched. CDR3 protein: CSVEEAGGIMNTEAFF. For the CDR3, the DNA is TGCAGCGTTGAAGAGGCAGGGGGTATCATGAACACTGAAGCTTTCTTT. Complete variable domain (other parts from reference TRBV29-1 and TRBJ1-1): SAVISQKPSRDICQRGTSLTIQCQVDSQVTMMFWYRQQPGQSLTLIATANQGSEATYESGFVIDKFPISRPNLTFSTLTVSNMSPEDSSIYLCSVEEAGGIMNTEAFFGQGTRLTVV.